This T cell receptor beta chain comes out of a study of shared clonotypes between healthy human individuals. Study findings and constraints: Tissues were not sampled, only blood, and their repertoires likely differ.

Those who donated were healthy HIV-negative adults, with no recent acute infections or vaccinations reported. Of note for this clone: Its specificity is not known.

The run depth of the assay was deep. The genomic DNA of each subset was split evenly across several immunoSEQ plates. Using immunoSEQ multiplex PCR, the repertoire was profiled, and TCRdb retains in-frame clones only, with some absent. Here the sample spans around 1.1 million clones, around 78% being singletons. This sequence was found in a man aged 18 to 29 in good health. Some clones in this sample may be carry-over from other donors' samples. The sample consisted of memory CD4+ T cells from PBMCs. Subset here: CD45RA-negative fraction.

The CDR3 sequence is CASSIRTGGAGELFF. CDR3 bases: TGTGCCAGTAGTATAAGGACAGGGGGCGCCGGGGAGCTGTTTTTT. V and J are TRBV19 and TRBJ2-2; 11 bases map to TRBD1. Per the germline V gene, CDR1 is LNHDA and CDR2 is SQIVND (reference sequence). After removal of 2 bases from V and 6 bases from J, the junction contained 2 bases not matched to a gene. The CDR3 runs 15 residues.